This T cell receptor (beta chain) was observed in a study of Tregs in tolerant kidney transplant recipients. Overall study findings and caveats: Activated donor B cell expansion appeared to reveal the most relevant donor-specific TCRbeta repertoire. Biological reproducibility was not directly addressed, but technical replication error appeared minimal. Validation in larger populations is needed because few patients were studied.

Thawed PBMCs were FACS-sorted into unstimulated CD4+CD25+CD127- regulatory T cells, CD4+CD25- non-regulatory cells, CD4 and CD8 cells. The data were produced by immunoSEQ multiplex PCR, yet TCRdb's version contains in-frame clones alone and is incomplete. The sample records nearly 95,000 clones, 80% to 95% being singletons. Points on this clone: Its antigen is undetermined.

This receptor was taken from a human donor who received a combined kidney and bone marrow transplant. The starting material was CD4+ T cells from blood, obtained before the transplant.

Here the CDR3 reads CASSQTRYYEQYF. DNA of the CDR3: TGTGCCAGCAGCCAGACTAGGTACTACGAGCAGTACTTC. The chain has TRBV14 and TRBJ2-7; D perhaps matches TRBD2 (6 bases). Germline V gene lookup returns CDR1 SGHDN and CDR2 FVKESK. The CDR3 length is 13 residues. V shed 3 bases and J shed 3 bases, with 9 bases lying between them.